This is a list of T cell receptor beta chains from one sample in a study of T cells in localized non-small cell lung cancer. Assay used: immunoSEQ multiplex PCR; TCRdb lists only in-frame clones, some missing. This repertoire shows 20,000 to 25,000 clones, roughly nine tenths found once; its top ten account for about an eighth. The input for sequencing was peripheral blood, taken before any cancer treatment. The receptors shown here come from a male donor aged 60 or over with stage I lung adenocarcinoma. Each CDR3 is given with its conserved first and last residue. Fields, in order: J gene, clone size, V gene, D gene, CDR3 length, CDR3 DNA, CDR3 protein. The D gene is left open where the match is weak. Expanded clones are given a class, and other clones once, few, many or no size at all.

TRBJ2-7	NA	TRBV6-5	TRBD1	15	TGTGCCAGCAGTTACTCGGGGGACAGGGACTACGAGCAGTACTTC	CASSYSGDRDYEQYF
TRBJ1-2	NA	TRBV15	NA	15	TGTGCCGTCCGAGTGGGGAGATCGGCTAACTATGGCTACACCTTC	CAVRVGRSANYGYTF
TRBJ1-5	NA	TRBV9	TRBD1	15	TGTGCCAGCAGCTCGGGACAGGGGTTCGATCAGCCCCAGCATTTT	CASSSGQGFDQPQHF
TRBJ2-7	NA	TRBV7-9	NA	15	TGTGCCAGCAGCTTAGGTGGGGTGAGTTCCTACGAGCAGTACTTC	CASSLGGVSSYEQYF
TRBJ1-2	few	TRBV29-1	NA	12	TGCAGCGCCGGAGAGGGGGACTATGGCTACACCTTC	CSAGEGDYGYTF
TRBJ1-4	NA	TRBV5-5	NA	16	TGTGCCAGCAGCTTCTCCCCAGGGGCAACTAATGAAAAACTGTTTTTT	CASSFSPGATNEKLFF
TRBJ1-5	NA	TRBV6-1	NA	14	TGTGCCAGCAGTGAAGGAGGGGGAGGTCAGCCCCAGCATTTT	CASSEGGGGQPQHF
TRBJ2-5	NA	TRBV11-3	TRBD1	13	TGTGCCAGCAGCAAGACAGGGTTGGAGACCCAGTACTTC	CASSKTGLETQYF
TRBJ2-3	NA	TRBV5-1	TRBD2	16	TGCGCCAGCAGCGCCTTACTAGCGGGGAGCACAGATACGCAGTATTTT	CASSALLAGSTDTQYF
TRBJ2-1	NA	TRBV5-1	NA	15	TGCGCCAGCAGCTTGGGAGGGGGGCTGAGGGGTGAGCAGTTCTTC	CASSLGGGLRGEQFF
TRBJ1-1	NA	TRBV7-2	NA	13	TGTGCCAGCAGAATAGGGGTGCGCACTGAAGCTTTCTTT	CASRIGVRTEAFF
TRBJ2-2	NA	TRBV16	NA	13	TGTGCCAGCAGCCAGGGAAACACCGGGGAGCTGTTTTTT	CASSQGNTGELFF
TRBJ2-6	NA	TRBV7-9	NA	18	TGTGCCAGCAGCCCGCCCCGGGGCAGAGTCTCTGGGGCCAACGTCCTGACTTTC	CASSPPRGRVSGANVLTF
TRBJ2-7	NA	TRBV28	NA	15	TGTGCCAGCCGTCCCGGCGGTTACCTCTCCTACGAGCAGTACTTC	CASRPGGYLSYEQYF
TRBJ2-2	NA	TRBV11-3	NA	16	TGTGCCAGCAGCTTAGGTGGGAGGCTTAACACCGGGGAGCTGTTTTTT	CASSLGGRLNTGELFF
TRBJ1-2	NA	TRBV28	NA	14	TGTGCCAGCACCCCTTTTTCGGGAGATCGGGGCTACACCTTC	CASTPFSGDRGYTF
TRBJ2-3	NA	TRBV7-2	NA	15	TGTGCCAGCAGCTTAGTTAGCCAAATCACAGATACGCAGTATTTT	CASSLVSQITDTQYF
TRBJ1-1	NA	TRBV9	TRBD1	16	TGTGCCAGCAGCGTAGTCGGGACAGGGTCCGCCACTGAAGCTTTCTTT	CASSVVGTGSATEAFF
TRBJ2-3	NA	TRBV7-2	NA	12	TGTGCCAGCAGCCGGTTTGCAGATACGCAGTATTTT	CASSRFADTQYF
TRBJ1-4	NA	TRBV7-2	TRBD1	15	TGTGCCAGCAGCCTTGGACAGGGCCGGCCTGAAAAACTGTTTTTT	CASSLGQGRPEKLFF
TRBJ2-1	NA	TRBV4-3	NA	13	TGCGCCAGCAGCCAAGATTTCGGCAATGAGCAGTTCTTC	CASSQDFGNEQFF
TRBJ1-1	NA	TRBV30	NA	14	TGTGCCTGGAACACAGGGCAAGTGAACACTGAAGCTTTCTTT	CAWNTGQVNTEAFF
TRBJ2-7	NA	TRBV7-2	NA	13	TGTGCCAGCAGCTTAGGACGGAACTACGAGCAGTACTTC	CASSLGRNYEQYF
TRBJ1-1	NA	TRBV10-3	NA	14	TGTGCCATCCATGAAGCAGGCCGGAACACTGAAGCTTTCTTT	CAIHEAGRNTEAFF
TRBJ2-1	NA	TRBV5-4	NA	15	TGTGCCAGCAGCTTGGGGGGAGTGGTCCGCGATGAGCAGTTCTTC	CASSLGGVVRDEQFF
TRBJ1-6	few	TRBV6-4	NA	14	TGTGCCCGCTTCGGAGTTTCCTTTAATTCACCCCTCCACTTT	CARFGVSFNSPLHF
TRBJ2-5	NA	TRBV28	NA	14	TGTGCCAGCCTTGGTGAAGGGGTATGGGAGACCCAGTACTTC	CASLGEGVWETQYF
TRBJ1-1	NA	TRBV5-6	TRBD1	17	TGTGCCAGCAGCTCCGGGACAGGGATGGACGGGAACACTGAAGCTTTCTTT	CASSSGTGMDGNTEAFF
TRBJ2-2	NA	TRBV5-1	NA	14	TGCGCCAGCAGCTTGTTCGGAGAGGACGGGGAGCTGTTTTTT	CASSLFGEDGELFF
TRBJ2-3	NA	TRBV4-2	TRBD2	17	TGTGCCAGCAGCCAAGATGCGGCTAGCGGGATCCAAGATACGCAGTATTTT	CASSQDAASGIQDTQYF
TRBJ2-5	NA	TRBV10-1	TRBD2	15	TGCGCCAGCAGTGAGCGGGGAGGGGAGAAAGAGACCCAGTACTTC	CASSERGGEKETQYF
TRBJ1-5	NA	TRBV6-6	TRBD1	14	TGTGCCAGCAGTGGACAGGGGGATTATCAGCCCCAGCATTTT	CASSGQGDYQPQHF
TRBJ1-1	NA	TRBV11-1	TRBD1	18	TGTGCCAGCAGCCCGAACGCGGGACAGGACTTGGGGAGCACTGAAGCTTTCTTT	CASSPNAGQDLGSTEAFF
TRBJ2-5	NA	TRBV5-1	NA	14	TGCGCCAGCAGCTCCGGACTAGGGGGAGAGACCCAGTACTTC	CASSSGLGGETQYF
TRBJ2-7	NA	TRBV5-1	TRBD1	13	TGCGCCAGCAGCCTAGGACAGGTATACGAGCAGTACTTC	CASSLGQVYEQYF
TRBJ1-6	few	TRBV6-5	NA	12	TGTGCCTCGGGGTCCTATAATTCACCCCTCCACTTT	CASGSYNSPLHF
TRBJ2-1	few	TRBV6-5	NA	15	TGTGCCAGCAGGTTGTCGGGACTCTCCTACAATGAGCAGTTCTTC	CASRLSGLSYNEQFF
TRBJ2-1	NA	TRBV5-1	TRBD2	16	TGCGCCAGCAGCTTCACCGGGAGGTACTCCTACAATGAGCAGTTCTTC	CASSFTGRYSYNEQFF
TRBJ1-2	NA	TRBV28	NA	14	TGTGCCAGCAGACCTGGGACTTTAGTATATGGCTACACCTTC	CASRPGTLVYGYTF
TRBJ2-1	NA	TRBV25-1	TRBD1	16	TGTGCCAGCAGTGAATGGGGGACAGGCGTATACAATGAGCAGTTCTTC	CASSEWGTGVYNEQFF
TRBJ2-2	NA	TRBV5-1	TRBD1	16	TGCGCCAGCAGCGACCCCGGGACAGGCGACACCGGGGAGCTGTTTTTT	CASSDPGTGDTGELFF
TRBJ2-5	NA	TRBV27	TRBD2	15	TGTGCCAGCAGTCTGGCGGGGGGGGATTGGGAGACCCAGTACTTC	CASSLAGGDWETQYF
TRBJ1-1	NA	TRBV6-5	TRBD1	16	TGTGCCAGCAGTTACACCGCAGGGGGCTGGTGGGCTGAAGCTTTCTTT	CASSYTAGGWWAEAFF
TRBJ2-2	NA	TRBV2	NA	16	TGTGCCAGCAGTTCTCGGTGGGGCGGGAACACCGGGGAGCTGTTTTTT	CASSSRWGGNTGELFF
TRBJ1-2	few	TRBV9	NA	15	TGTGCCAGCAGCGTAGGCCCAGGGGATGGGTATGGCTACACCTTC	CASSVGPGDGYGYTF
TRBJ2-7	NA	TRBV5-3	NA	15	TGTGCCAGAAGCTTGGAGTGGGCAGGGATCTACGAGCAGTACTTC	CARSLEWAGIYEQYF
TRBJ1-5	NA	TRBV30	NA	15	TGTGCCTGGTGGGGGAGGGGGATAAGCAATCAGCCCCAGCATTTT	CAWWGRGISNQPQHF
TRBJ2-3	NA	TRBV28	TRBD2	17	TGTGCCAGCAGTTTGTCTTATAGCGGGGCAGGCACAGATACGCAGTATTTT	CASSLSYSGAGTDTQYF
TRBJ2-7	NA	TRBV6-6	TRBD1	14	TGTGCCAGCAGATCCGGGACAGTTCCCTACGAGCAGTACTTC	CASRSGTVPYEQYF
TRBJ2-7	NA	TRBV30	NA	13	TGTGCCTGGAGTAAGGGCAGCTCCTACGAGCAGTACTTC	CAWSKGSSYEQYF
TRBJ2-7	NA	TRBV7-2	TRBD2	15	TGTGCCAGCAGCTTGACTAGCGGGAGGCTAAACGAGCAGTACTTC	CASSLTSGRLNEQYF
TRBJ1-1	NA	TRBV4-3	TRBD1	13	TGCGCCAGCAGCCAAGATTTGGACAGGGAAGCTTTCTTT	CASSQDLDREAFF
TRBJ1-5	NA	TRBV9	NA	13	TGTGCCAGCAGCGTAGGCGTCAATCAGCCCCAGCATTTT	CASSVGVNQPQHF